The following is a T cell receptor beta chain sequence with its context. Vbeta (60) and Jbeta (13) primers were used in the PCR. Clones were read by immunoSEQ multiplex PCR, and TCRdb kept only the in-frame ones, dropping some. The table for this sample gives some 44,000 clones. CDR1 and CDR2 from the germline V gene are LGHNA and YSLEER. Trimming stripped 2 bases from V and 7 bases from J, with 15 bases between. The CDR3 extends over 16 amino acids. This entry belongs to a study of cytomegalovirus exposure and HLA in healthy donors. The chain couples TRBV4-3 to TRBJ1-6, with D unclear. This sequence originates from a woman between 25 and 40 years old in good health and CMV-seronegative. The specimen was PBMCs. The CDR3 nucleotides read TGCGCCAGCAGCCAAAGGGAGGCGGCAGGCAATTCACCCCTCCACTTT. Its protein is CASSQREAAGNSPLHF.